Each of the 3 T cell receptor beta chains below was sequenced from the same sample in a study of cytomegalovirus exposure and HLA in healthy donors. Libraries were prepared by immunoSEQ multiplex PCR; TCRdb keeps only in-frame clonotypes and omits some of them. The sample has roughly 98,000 clones, around 90% seen once. Sequenced input: PBMCs. These receptor sequences come from a woman under 40 in good health and CMV-seronegative.

In the case of this clone: This specimen includes other DNA sequences encoding the same CDR3. The chain recombines TRBV7-3 with TRBJ1-1, with D possibly matching TRBD1 (5 bases). The CDR3 sequence is 13 residues long. Trimming took off 3 bases at V and 4 bases at J, with 9 bases between the two ends. From germline, CDR1 is SGHTA and CDR2 FQGTGA. The CDR3 here is CASSFQGGTEAFF. The CDR3, as DNA: TGTGCCAGCAGCTTTCAGGGTGGCACTGAAGCTTTCTTT.

This rearrangement joins TRBV10-1 to TRBJ1-1; unclear D gene. The V and J ends lost 10 bases and 1 base respectively, with 13 bases between them. CDR1 and CDR2 from the germline V gene are WNHNN and SYGVQD (reference sequence). This CDR3 comprises 13 residues. DNA of the CDR3: TGCGCCACGAGCTTGAGGTCGAACACTGAAGCTTTCTTT. Protein: CATSLRSNTEAFF.

The rearrangement uses TRBV18 and TRBJ2-1; D perhaps matches TRBD1 (6 bases). The V gene lost 6 bases and the J gene lost 8 bases, with 11 bases spanning the gap. Germline loops: CDR1 KGHSH, CDR2 LQKENI. The CDR3 contains 12 residues. In DNA form, the CDR3 reads TGTGCCAGCTCGTCGGGACATCATGAGCAGTTCTTC. Translated, it gives CASSSGHHEQFF.